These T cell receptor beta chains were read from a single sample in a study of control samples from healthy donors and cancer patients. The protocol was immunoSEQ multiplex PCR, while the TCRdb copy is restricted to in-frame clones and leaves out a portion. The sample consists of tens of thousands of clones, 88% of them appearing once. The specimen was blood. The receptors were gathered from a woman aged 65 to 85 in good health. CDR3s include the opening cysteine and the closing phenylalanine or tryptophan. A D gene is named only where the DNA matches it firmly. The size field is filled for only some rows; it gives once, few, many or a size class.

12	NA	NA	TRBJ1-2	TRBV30	CAWSEGERGYTF	TGTGCCTGGAGTGAGGGGGAAAGGGGCTACACCTTC
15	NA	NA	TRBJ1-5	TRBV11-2	CASSLETRFNQPQHF	TGTGCCAGCAGCTTAGAAACAAGGTTCAATCAGCCCCAGCATTTT
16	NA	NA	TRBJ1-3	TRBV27	CASKKGGSAVGNTIYF	TGTGCCAGCAAAAAAGGGGGGTCGGCGGTCGGAAACACCATATATTTT
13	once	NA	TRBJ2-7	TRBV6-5	CASNQGREEEQYF	TGTGCCAGCAACCAAGGCAGGGAAGAAGAGCAGTACTTC
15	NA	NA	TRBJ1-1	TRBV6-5	CASSYSISREKKAFF	TGTGCCAGCAGTTACTCGATTTCCAGGGAAAAGAAAGCTTTCTTT
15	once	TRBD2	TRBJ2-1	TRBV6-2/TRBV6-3	CASSRVTSGGNEQFF	TGTGCCAGCAGTCGGGTTACTAGCGGGGGGAATGAGCAGTTCTTC
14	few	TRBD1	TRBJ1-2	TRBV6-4	CASSRTGEAGGYTF	TGTGCCAGCAGCCGGACAGGGGAGGCAGGTGGCTACACCTTC
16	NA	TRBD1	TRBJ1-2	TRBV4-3	CASSQDHTGGPEGYTF	TGCGCCAGCAGCCAAGATCACACAGGGGGACCAGAGGGCTACACCTTC
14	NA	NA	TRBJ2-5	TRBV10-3	CAISESDRQETQYF	TGTGCCATCAGTGAGTCCGACCGCCAAGAGACCCAGTACTTC
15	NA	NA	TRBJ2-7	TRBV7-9	CASSFSGAGSYEQYF	TGTGCCAGCAGCTTTAGCGGCGCTGGGTCCTACGAGCAGTACTTC
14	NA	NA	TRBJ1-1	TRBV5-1	CASSLGAPNTEAFF	TGCGCCAGCAGCTTGGGGGCTCCGAACACTGAAGCTTTCTTT
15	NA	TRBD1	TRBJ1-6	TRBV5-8	CASSKRTGGLSPLHF	TGTGCCAGCAGCAAAAGGACAGGGGGCCTTTCACCCCTCCACTTT
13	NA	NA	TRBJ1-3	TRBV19	CASRTRVGNTIYF	TGTGCCAGTAGGACCAGGGTTGGGAACACCATATATTTT
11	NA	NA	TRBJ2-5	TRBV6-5	CASRLEGTQYF	TGTGCCAGCAGGCTCGAGGGGACCCAGTACTTC
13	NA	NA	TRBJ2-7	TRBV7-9	CASSTTAGREQYF	TGTGCCAGCAGCACGACGGCGGGGAGGGAGCAGTACTTC
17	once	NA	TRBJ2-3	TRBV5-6	CASSEKIGRTYTDTQYF	TGTGCCAGCAGCGAAAAAATAGGACGGACCTACACAGATACGCAGTATTTT
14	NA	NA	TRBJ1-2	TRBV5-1	CASSLGQSNYGYTF	TGCGCCAGCAGCTTGGGACAGTCTAACTATGGCTACACCTTC
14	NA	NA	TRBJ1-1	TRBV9	CASSNTYQNTEAFF	TGTGCCAGCAGCAATACCTATCAGAACACTGAAGCTTTCTTT
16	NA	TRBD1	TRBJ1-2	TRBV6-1	CASSEAGTGLPYGYTF	TGTGCCAGCAGTGAAGCCGGGACAGGGTTACCCTATGGCTACACCTTC
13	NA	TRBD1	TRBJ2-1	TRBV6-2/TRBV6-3	CASSLTGYNEQFF	TGTGCCAGCAGCCTGACAGGGTACAATGAGCAGTTCTTC
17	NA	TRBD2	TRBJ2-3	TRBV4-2	CASSQDRGSGGAYTQYF	TGTGCCAGCAGCCAAGATCGAGGTAGCGGGGGGGCCTATACGCAGTATTTT
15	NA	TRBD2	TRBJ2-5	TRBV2	CASSGATSGQETQYF	TGTGCCAGCAGTGGAGCCACTAGCGGCCAAGAGACCCAGTACTTC
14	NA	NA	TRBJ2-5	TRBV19	CASINQGPQETQYF	TGTGCCAGTATAAACCAGGGCCCCCAAGAGACCCAGTACTTC
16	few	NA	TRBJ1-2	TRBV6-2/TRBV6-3	CASSSDTITRNYGYTF	TGTGCCAGCAGTTCGGACACCATTACACGTAACTATGGCTACACCTTC
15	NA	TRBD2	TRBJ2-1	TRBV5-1	CASSPGTSGANEQFF	TGCGCCAGCAGCCCCGGGACTAGCGGGGCCAATGAGCAGTTCTTC
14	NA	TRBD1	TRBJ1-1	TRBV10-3	CATRTGQGYTEAFF	TGTGCCACCCGGACAGGCCAGGGGTACACTGAAGCTTTCTTT
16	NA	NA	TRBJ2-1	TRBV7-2	CASSLGLARDYNEQFF	TGTGCCAGCAGCTTAGGGTTGGCTCGGGACTACAATGAGCAGTTCTTC
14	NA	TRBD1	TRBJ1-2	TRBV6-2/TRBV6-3	CASSPRDRDYGYTF	TGTGCCAGCAGTCCCCGGGACAGGGACTATGGCTACACCTTC
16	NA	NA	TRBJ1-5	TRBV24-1	CATSDLSTATHRPQHF	TGTGCCACCAGTGATTTGAGTACAGCCACTCATCGGCCCCAGCATTTT
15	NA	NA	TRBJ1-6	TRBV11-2	CASSLWGRLDSPLHF	TGTGCCAGCAGCTTATGGGGACGATTGGATTCACCCCTCCACTTT
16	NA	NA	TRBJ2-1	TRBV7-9	CASSPRPTLSYNEQFF	TGTGCCAGCAGCCCCCGGCCCACCCTCTCCTACAATGAGCAGTTCTTC
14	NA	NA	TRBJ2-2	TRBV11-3	CASSLGGPTGELFF	TGTGCCAGCAGCTTAGGTGGTCCCACCGGGGAGCTGTTTTTT
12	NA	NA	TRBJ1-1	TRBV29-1	CSAQGDRTEAFF	TGCAGCGCACAGGGAGATCGAACTGAAGCTTTCTTT
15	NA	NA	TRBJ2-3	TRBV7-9	CASSLTLAWTDTQYF	TGTGCCAGCAGCTTAACGCTAGCGTGGACAGATACGCAGTATTTT
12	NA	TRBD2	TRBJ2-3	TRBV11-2	CAVRRERDTQYF	TGTGCAGTACGGCGGGAGAGAGATACGCAGTATTTT
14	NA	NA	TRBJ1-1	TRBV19	CASALGVLDTEAFF	TGTGCCAGCGCGTTGGGGGTACTGGACACTGAAGCTTTCTTT
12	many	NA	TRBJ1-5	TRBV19	CASSIGGQPQHF	TGTGCCAGTAGTATAGGTGGTCAGCCCCAGCATTTT
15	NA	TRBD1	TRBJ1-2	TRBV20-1	CSASSVQGANYGYTF	TGCAGTGCTAGTAGTGTTCAGGGGGCTAACTATGGCTACACCTTC
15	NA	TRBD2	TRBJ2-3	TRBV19	CASSTPGLAADTQYF	TGTGCCAGTAGTACGCCGGGACTAGCAGCAGATACGCAGTATTTT
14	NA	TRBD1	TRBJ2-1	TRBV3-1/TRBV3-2	CASSQGTGVVEQFF	TGTGCCAGCAGCCAAGGGACAGGCGTAGTCGAGCAGTTCTTC
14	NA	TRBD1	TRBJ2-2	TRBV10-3	CAISATGGTGELFF	TGTGCCATCAGTGCTACAGGGGGAACCGGGGAGCTGTTTTTT
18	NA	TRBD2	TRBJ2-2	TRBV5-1	CASSLDSSGAFNTGELFF	TGCGCCAGCAGCTTGGATTCTAGCGGGGCGTTCAACACCGGGGAGCTGTTTTTT
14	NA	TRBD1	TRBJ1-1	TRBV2	CASTGTVANTEAFF	TGTGCCAGCACGGGGACAGTAGCGAACACTGAAGCTTTCTTT
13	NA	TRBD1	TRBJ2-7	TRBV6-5	CASSLGQGNEQYF	TGTGCCAGCAGTTTGGGACAGGGTAACGAGCAGTACTTC
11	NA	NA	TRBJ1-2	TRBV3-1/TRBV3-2	CASSSLYGYTF	TGTGCCAGCAGCTCCCTCTATGGCTACACCTTC
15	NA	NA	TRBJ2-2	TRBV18	CASSPLSGGTGELFF	TGTGCCAGCTCACCCCTAAGCGGAGGCACCGGGGAGCTGTTTTTT
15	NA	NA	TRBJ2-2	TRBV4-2	CASSQQGGNSGELFF	TGTGCCAGCAGCCAACAAGGCGGGAATAGCGGGGAGCTGTTTTTT
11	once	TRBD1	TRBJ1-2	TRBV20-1	CSALQGHGYTF	TGCAGTGCCTTACAGGGGCATGGCTACACCTTC
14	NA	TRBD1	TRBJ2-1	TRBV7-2	CASSLGDRGYEQFF	TGTGCCAGCAGCTTAGGCGACAGGGGCTATGAGCAGTTCTTC
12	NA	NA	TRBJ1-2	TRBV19	CASSRKQDGYTF	TGTGCCAGTAGTCGTAAACAGGATGGCTACACCTTC
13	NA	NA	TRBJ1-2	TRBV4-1	CASSQDGNYGYTF	TGCGCCAGCAGCCAAGACGGTAACTATGGCTACACCTTC
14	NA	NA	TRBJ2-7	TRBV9	CASSVDRVSYEQYF	TGTGCCAGCAGCGTAGACAGGGTGTCCTACGAGCAGTACTTC
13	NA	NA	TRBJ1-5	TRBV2	CASSWNGNQPQHF	TGTGCCAGCAGTTGGAACGGGAATCAGCCCCAGCATTTT
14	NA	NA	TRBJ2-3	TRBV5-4	CASSLPDSQNTQYF	TGTGCCAGCAGCTTGCCTGATTCCCAAAATACGCAGTATTTT
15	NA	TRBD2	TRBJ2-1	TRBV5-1	CASSETSGSLNEQFF	TGCGCCAGCAGCGAGACTAGCGGGAGTCTCAATGAGCAGTTCTTC